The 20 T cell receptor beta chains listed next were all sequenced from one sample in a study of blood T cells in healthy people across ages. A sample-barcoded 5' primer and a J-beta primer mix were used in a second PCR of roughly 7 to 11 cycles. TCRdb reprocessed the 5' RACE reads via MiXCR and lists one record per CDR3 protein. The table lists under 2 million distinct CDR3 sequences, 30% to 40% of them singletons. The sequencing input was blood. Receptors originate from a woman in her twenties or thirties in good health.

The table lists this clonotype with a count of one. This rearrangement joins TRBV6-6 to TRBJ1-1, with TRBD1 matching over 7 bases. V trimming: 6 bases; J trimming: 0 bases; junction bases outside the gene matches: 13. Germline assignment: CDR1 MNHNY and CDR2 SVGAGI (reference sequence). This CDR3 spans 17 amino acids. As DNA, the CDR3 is TGTGCCAGCAGGCAAAGACAGGGTATCACCATGAACACTGAAGCTTTCTTT. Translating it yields CASRQRQGITMNTEAFF.

The CDR3 here is CASSQTGGAVQPQHF. The DNA of the CDR3 is TGTGCCAGCAGCCAGACAGGGGGCGCGGTCCAGCCCCAGCATTTT. The genes are TRBV3-1 and TRBJ1-5; 10 nucleotides align to TRBD1. Germline CDR1 is LGHDT and CDR2 is YNNKEL (reference sequence). Unmatched junction bases numbered 6, after V lost 3 bases and J lost 7 bases. This CDR3 is built from 15 residues. The full variable domain, its missing parts supplied by reference TRBV3-1 and TRBJ1-5, is DTAVSQTPKYLVTQMGNDKSIKCEQNLGHDTMYWYKQDSKKFLKIMFSYNNKELIINETVPNRFSPKSPDKAHLNLHINSLELGDSAVYFCASSQTGGAVQPQHFGDGTRLSIL.

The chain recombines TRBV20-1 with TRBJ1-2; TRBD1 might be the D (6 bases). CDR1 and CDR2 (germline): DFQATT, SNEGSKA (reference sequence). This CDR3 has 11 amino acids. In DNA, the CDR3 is TGCAGCCCGACAGGTACATATGGCTACACCTTC. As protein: CSPTGTYGYTF.

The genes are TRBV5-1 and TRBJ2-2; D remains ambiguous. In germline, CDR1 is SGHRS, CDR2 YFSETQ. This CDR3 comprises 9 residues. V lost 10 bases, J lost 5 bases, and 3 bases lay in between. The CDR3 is CAVTGELFF. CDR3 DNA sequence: TGCGCCGTTACCGGGGAGCTGTTTTTT. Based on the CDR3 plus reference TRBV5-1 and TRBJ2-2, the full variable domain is KAGVTQTPRYLIKTRGQQVTLSCSPISGHRSVSWYQQTPGQGLQFLFEYFSETQRNKGNFPGRFSGRQFSNSRSEMNVSTLELGDSALYLCAVTGELFFGEGSRLTVL.

The DNA of the CDR3 is TGTGCCAGCAGAAACGGGGGGTCTGAGCAGTACTTC. Its protein is CASRNGGSEQYF. The chain employs TRBV6-6 and TRBJ2-7; 7 bases line up with TRBD2. J was trimmed by 7 bases and V by 6 bases; bases with no gene match: 6. CDR3 length equals 12 residues. Per germline, CDR1 MNHNY and CDR2 SVGAGI (reference sequence).

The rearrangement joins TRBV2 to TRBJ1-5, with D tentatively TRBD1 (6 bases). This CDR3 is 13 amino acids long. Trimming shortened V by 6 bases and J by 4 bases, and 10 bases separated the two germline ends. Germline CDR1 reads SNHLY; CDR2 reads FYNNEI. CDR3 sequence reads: CASRQQGNQPQHF. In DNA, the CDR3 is TGTGCCAGCAGACAACAGGGAAATCAGCCCCAGCATTTT. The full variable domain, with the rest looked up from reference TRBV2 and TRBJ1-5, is EPEVTQTPSHQVTQMGQEVILRCVPISNHLYFYWYRQILGQKVEFLVSFYNNEISEKSEIFDDQFSVERPDGSNFTLKIRSTKLEDSAMYFCASRQQGNQPQHFGDGTRLSIL.

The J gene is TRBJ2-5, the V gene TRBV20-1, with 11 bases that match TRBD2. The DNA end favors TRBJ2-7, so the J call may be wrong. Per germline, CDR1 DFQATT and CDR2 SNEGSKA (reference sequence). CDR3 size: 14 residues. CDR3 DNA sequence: TGCAGTGCTATGGGGACTAGCGGAATCTACGAGCAGTACTTC. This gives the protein CSAMGTSGIYEQYF.

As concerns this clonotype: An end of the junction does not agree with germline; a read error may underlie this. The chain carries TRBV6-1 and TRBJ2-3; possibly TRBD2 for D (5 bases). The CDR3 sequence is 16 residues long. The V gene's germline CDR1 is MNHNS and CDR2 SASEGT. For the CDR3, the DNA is TGTTCCAGCAGTGAGGGCATGGACGGATTCACAGATACGCAGTATTTT. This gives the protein CSSSEGMDGFTDTQYF.

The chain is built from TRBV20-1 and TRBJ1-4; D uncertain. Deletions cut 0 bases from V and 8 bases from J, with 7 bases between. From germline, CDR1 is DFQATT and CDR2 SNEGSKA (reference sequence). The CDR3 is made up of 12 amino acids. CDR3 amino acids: CSARDKAEKLFF. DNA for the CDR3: TGCAGTGCTAGAGATAAGGCGGAAAAACTGTTTTTT.

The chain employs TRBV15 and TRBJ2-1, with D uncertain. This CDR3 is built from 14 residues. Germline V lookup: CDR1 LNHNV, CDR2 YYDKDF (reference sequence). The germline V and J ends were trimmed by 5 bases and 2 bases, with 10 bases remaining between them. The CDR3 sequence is CATSGLQAYNEQFF. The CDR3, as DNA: TGTGCCACCAGCGGCCTTCAAGCCTACAATGAGCAGTTCTTC.

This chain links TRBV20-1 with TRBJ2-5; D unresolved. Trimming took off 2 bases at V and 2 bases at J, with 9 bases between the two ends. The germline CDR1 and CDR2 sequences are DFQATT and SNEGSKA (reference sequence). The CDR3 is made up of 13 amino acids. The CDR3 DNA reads TGCAGTGCTAGACAGGTAGTGCAAGAGACCCAGTACTTC. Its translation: CSARQVVQETQYF.

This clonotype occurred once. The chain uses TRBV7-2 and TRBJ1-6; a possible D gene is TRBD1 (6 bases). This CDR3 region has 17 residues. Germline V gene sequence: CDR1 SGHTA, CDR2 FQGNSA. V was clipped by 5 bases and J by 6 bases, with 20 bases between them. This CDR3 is CASSLAGSQGGNSPLHF. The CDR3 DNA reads TGTGCCAGCAGCCTCGCGGGATCACAGGGAGGTAATTCACCCCTCCACTTT.

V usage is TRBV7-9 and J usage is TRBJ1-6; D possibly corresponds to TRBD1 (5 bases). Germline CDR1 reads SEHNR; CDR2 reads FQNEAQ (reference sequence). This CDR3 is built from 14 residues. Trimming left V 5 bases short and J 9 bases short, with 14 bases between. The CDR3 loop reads CASSLDPRGSPLHF. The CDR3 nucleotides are TGTGCCAGCAGCCTGGACCCAAGGGGTTCACCCCTCCACTTT.

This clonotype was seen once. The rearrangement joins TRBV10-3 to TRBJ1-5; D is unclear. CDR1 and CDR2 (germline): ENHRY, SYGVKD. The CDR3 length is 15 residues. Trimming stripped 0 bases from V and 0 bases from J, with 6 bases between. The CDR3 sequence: CAISESVGSNQPQHF. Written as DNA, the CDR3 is TGTGCCATCAGTGAGTCGGTCGGTAGCAATCAGCCCCAGCATTTT.

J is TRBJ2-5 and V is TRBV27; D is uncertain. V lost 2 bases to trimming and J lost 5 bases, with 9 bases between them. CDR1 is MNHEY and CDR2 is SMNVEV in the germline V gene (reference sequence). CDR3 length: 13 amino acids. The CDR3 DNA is TGTGCCAGCAGTTTAATGTTTAGGGAGACCCAGTACTTC. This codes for CASSLMFRETQYF.

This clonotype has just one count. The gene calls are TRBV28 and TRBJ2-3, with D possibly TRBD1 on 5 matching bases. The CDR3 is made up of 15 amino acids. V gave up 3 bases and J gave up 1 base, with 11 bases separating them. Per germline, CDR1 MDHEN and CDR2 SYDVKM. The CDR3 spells CASSLDTSGTDTQYF. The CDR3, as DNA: TGTGCCAGCAGTTTGGACACCTCCGGCACAGATACGCAGTATTTT.

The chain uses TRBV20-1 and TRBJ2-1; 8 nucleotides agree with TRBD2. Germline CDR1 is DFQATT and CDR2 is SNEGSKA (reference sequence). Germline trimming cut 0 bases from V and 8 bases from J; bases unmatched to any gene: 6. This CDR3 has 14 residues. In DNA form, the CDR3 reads TGCAGTGCTAGAGAACTAGCGGTAGCCCATGAGCAGTTCTTC. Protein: CSARELAVAHEQFF.

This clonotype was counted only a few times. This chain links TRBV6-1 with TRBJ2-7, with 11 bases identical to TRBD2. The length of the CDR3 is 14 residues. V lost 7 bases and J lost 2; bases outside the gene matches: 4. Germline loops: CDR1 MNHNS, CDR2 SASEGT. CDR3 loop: CASKRGLAAYEQYF. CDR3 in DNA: TGTGCCAGCAAGCGGGGACTAGCGGCCTACGAGCAGTACTTC.

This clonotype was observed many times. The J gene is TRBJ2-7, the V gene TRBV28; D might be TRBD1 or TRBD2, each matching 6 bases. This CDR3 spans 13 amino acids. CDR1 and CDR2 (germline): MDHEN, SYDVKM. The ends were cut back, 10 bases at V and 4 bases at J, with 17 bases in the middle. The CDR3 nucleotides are TGTGCCATCGCAGGTGGGGGGCTGTACGAGCAGTACTTC. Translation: CAIAGGGLYEQYF.

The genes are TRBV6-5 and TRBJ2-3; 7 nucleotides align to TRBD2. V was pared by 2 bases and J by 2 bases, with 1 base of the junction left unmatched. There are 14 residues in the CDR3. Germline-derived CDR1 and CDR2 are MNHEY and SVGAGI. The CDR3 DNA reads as TGTGCCAGCAGTTACAGACTAGCCACAGATACGCAGTATTTT. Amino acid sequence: CASSYRLATDTQYF.